The 27 T cell receptor beta chains listed next were all sequenced from one sample in a study of blood T cell repertoires in COVID-19. Sequencing was performed with immunoSEQ multiplex PCR; in TCRdb, only in-frame clones are kept and a portion is missing. This sample yields 150,000 to 200,000 clones, of which roughly 77% are seen a single time; 17% belongs to the top ten. The sequenced material came from PBMCs or T cells enriched from blood (not recorded which). The receptors come from a woman in her 50s with acute COVID-19.

This chain uses TRBV10-3 with TRBJ2-2; 7 nucleotides match TRBD1. The germline V gene has CDR1 ENHRY and CDR2 SYGVKD. With V trimmed by 6 bases and J by 6 bases, 4 bases remained unmatched. The CDR3 consists of 13 residues. CDR3 amino acids: CAISQTGAGELFF. In DNA form, the CDR3 reads TGTGCCATCAGCCAAACAGGGGCCGGGGAGCTGTTTTTT.

The chain has TRBV12-5 and TRBJ2-2; 15 bases agree with TRBD2. The trim removed 2 bases at V and 7 bases at J, leaving 8 bases unmatched. The CDR3 consists of 18 residues. The V gene's germline CDR1 is LGHNT and CDR2 FRNRAP. The CDR3 spells CASGLSRTSGGANGELFF. As DNA, the CDR3 is TGTGCTAGTGGTTTGTCCAGGACTAGCGGGGGGGCGAACGGGGAGCTGTTTTTT.

The chain carries TRBV4-1 and TRBJ2-1, with 9 positions matching TRBD1. The germline V gene has CDR1 MGHRA and CDR2 YSYEKL. The CDR3 is 16 amino acids. With 3 bases clipped from V and 10 bases from J, the junction kept 13 bases outside the gene matches. The CDR3 nucleotides are TGCGCCAGCAGCCAGTACCGGGACAGGGCCTTGGGGGAGCAGTTCTTC. This codes for CASSQYRDRALGEQFF.

V and J are TRBV4-1 and TRBJ1-1; 10 nucleotides match TRBD1. This CDR3 contains 17 residues. Germline V CDR1 and CDR2: MGHRA, YSYEKL. V was clipped by 1 base and J by 1 base; unmatched bases: 6. CDR3 loop: CASSQGTGGSQNTEAFF. In nucleotides, the CDR3 is TGCGCCAGCAGCCAAGGGACAGGGGGTAGTCAGAACACTGAAGCTTTCTTT.

The chain recombines TRBV7-9 with TRBJ1-1, with 10 bases aligning to TRBD1. The trim removed 4 bases at V and 6 bases at J, leaving 11 bases unmatched. In germline, CDR1 is SEHNR, CDR2 FQNEAQ (reference sequence). This CDR3 has 16 residues. CDR3 bases: TGTGCCAGCAGCTCAACGGTGTGGGACAGGGGCGCTGAAGCTTTCTTT. Translating it yields CASSSTVWDRGAEAFF. The full variable domain, its missing parts supplied by reference TRBV7-9 and TRBJ1-1, is DTGVSQNPRHKITKRGQNVTFRCDPISEHNRLYWYRQTLGQGPEFLTYFQNEAQLEKSRLLSDRFSAERPKGSFSTLEIQRTEQGDSAMYLCASSSTVWDRGAEAFFGQGTRLTVV.

This clone was found a few times. This chain links TRBV7-2 with TRBJ2-5, with D possibly matching TRBD2 (6 bases). Germline CDR1 reads SGHTA; CDR2 reads FQGNSA. The CDR3 totals 14 residues. The V end lost 3 bases, the J end lost 3 bases, and 11 bases lay between the germline ends. CDR3 nucleotide sequence: TGTGCCAGCAGCTTCCAGGGAGGAGAAGAGACCCAGTACTTC. Protein product: CASSFQGGEETQYF.

The rearrangement joins TRBV19 to TRBJ2-2, with 7 bases lining up with TRBD1. Germline CDR1 and CDR2: LNHDA and SQIVND (reference sequence). Trimming removed 3 bases from V and 6 bases from J; junction bases left unmatched: 7. This CDR3 is built from 15 residues. CDR3 loop: CASSIVETGSGELFF. As DNA, the CDR3 is TGTGCCAGTAGTATCGTCGAGACAGGGTCCGGGGAGCTGTTTTTT.

The chain joins TRBV7-2 to TRBJ1-1; 9 bases line up with TRBD1. With 5 bases clipped from V and 6 bases from J, the junction kept 16 bases outside the gene matches. CDR1 SGHTA and CDR2 FQGNSA come from the germline V gene. This CDR3 comprises 17 residues. The CDR3: CASSPRGSQGAPAEAFF. DNA for the CDR3: TGTGCCAGCAGCCCCCGGGGATCACAGGGGGCGCCGGCTGAAGCTTTCTTT.

The chain employs TRBV5-6 and TRBJ1-1; TRBD1 matches at 8 bases. V was pared by 0 bases and J by 1 base, with 2 bases of the junction left unmatched. The CDR3 spans 15 residues. Germline V lookup: CDR1 SGHDT, CDR2 YYEEEE. The CDR3 nucleotides read TGTGCCAGCAGCTTGGGGGACAGGACGAACACTGAAGCTTTCTTT. Encoded protein: CASSLGDRTNTEAFF. Complete variable domain (other parts from reference TRBV5-6 and TRBJ1-1): DAGVTQSPTHLIKTRGQQVTLRCSPKSGHDTVSWYQQALGQGPQFIFQYYEEEERQRGNFPDRFSGHQFPNYSSELNVNALLLGDSALYLCASSLGDRTNTEAFFGQGTRLTVV.

CDR3 protein: CASRSGLYQETQYF. The CDR3 coding sequence is TGTGCCAGCAGGAGCGGGCTCTACCAAGAGACCCAGTACTTC. This rearrangement joins TRBV27 to TRBJ2-5, with TRBD2 as a possible D gene (6 bases). The CDR3 is 14 amino acids. Between the trimmed V and J ends, which lost 6 bases and 0 bases, there was a span of 11 bases. Germline V gives CDR1 MNHEY, CDR2 SMNVEV (reference sequence).

The chain joins TRBV7-2 to TRBJ1-2, with TRBD1 matching 7 bases. This CDR3 is built from 14 residues. Germline V gives CDR1 SGHTA, CDR2 FQGNSA. V trimming: 0 bases; J trimming: 4 bases; junction bases outside the gene matches: 2. CDR3 loop: CASSLATGSYGYTF. In DNA, the CDR3 is TGTGCCAGCAGCTTAGCGACAGGGTCCTATGGCTACACCTTC.

V and J are TRBV19 and TRBJ1-3; the D gene is possibly TRBD1 (6 bases). The CDR3 covers 14 residues. Between the trimmed V and J ends, which lost 10 bases and 0 bases, there was a span of 13 bases. CDR1 is LNHDA, CDR2 SQIVND, per germline (reference sequence). CDR3 in DNA: TGTGCCACCCTGACAGGAAGCTCTGGAAACACCATATATTTT. Translation gives CATLTGSSGNTIYF.

This clone was detected a few times. The rearrangement links TRBV6-5 to TRBJ1-2; the D gene is possibly TRBD1 (6 bases). Germline CDR1 and CDR2: MNHEY and SVGAGI. The CDR3 loop spans 16 amino acids. V gave up 3 bases and J gave up 4 bases, with 18 bases separating them. As DNA, the CDR3 is TGTGCCAGCAGTTATGGAACAGGGTTTAAAAGCTATGGCTACACCTTC. Translation: CASSYGTGFKSYGYTF.

CDR3 sequence (DNA): TGTGCCAGCAGTCTAATACATGACAGGGGCGAGCAGTACGTC. It codes for CASSLIHDRGEQYV. The rearrangement uses TRBV6-5 and TRBJ2-7; 8 bases align to TRBD1. Germline-derived CDR1 and CDR2 are MNHEY and SVGAGI. J lost 6 bases, V lost 5 bases, and 9 bases had no gene match. The CDR3 totals 14 residues.

The V call is TRBV12-2, the J call TRBJ2-3; TRBD1 is the table's D call and was not checked against the DNA. TRBV12-2 counts as a pseudogene. The length of the CDR3 is 10 residues. The CDR3 loop reads CASPRGPQYF. The CDR3 DNA is TGTGCAAGTCCGAGGGGGCCGCAGTATTTT.

The chain uses TRBV7-9 and TRBJ2-7, with 12 bases identical to TRBD1. With 5 bases clipped from V and 4 bases from J, the junction kept 6 bases outside the gene matches. CDR1 is SEHNR and CDR2 is FQNEAQ in the germline V gene (reference sequence). This CDR3 spans 15 amino acids. CDR3 loop: CASSLGQGARYEQYV. For the CDR3, the DNA is TGTGCCAGCAGCCTGGGACAGGGGGCTAGGTACGAGCAGTACGTC.

This clone was seen a few times. V usage is TRBV28 and J usage is TRBJ1-6; the D gene is possibly TRBD1 (5 bases). Deletions cut 6 bases from V and 1 base from J, with 13 bases between. CDR1 is MDHEN and CDR2 is SYDVKM in the germline V gene. The CDR3 contains 16 residues. The DNA for the CDR3 is TGTGCCAGCAGCAACGCCGGGGGGTCCTATAATTCACCCCTCCACTTT. Translation gives CASSNAGGSYNSPLHF.

This chain joins TRBV7-2 and TRBJ2-5; TRBD1 is a possible D gene (5 bases). The V end was cut by 5 bases, the J end by 5 bases, with 12 bases between. The germline gives CDR1 SGHTA, CDR2 FQGNSA. This CDR3 region has 13 residues. The CDR3 loop is CASSPGQRETQYF. For the CDR3, the DNA is TGTGCCAGCAGCCCCGGACAAAGGGAGACCCAGTACTTC.

CDR3 sequence: CASSLARTGLGETQYF. The CDR3 DNA reads TGTGCCAGCAGCTTAGCGAGAACAGGGCTGGGGGAGACCCAGTACTTC. The V call is TRBV7-2, the J call TRBJ2-5, with D possibly matching TRBD1 (6 bases). V lost 0 bases and J lost 5, with 16 bases in between. The CDR3 sequence is 16 residues long. Germline CDR1 and CDR2: SGHTA and FQGNSA.

The chain recombines TRBV5-8 with TRBJ2-5, with 7 nucleotides matching TRBD1. This CDR3 is 18 amino acids long. Trimming at V came to 4 bases and at J to 2 bases, leaving 17 bases not matched to a gene. Germline V gene data show CDR1 as SGHTS and CDR2 as YDEGEE. Here the CDR3 DNA reads TGTGCCAGCAGCAAAAACGCGGCGACAGGGTATGCGCAAGAGACCCAGTACTTC. It is translated as CASSKNAATGYAQETQYF.

V usage is TRBV7-9 and J usage is TRBJ1-1; TRBD1 aligns across 7 bases. The germline gives CDR1 SEHNR, CDR2 FQNEAQ (reference sequence). The J segment lost 1 base and the V segment lost 7 bases, leaving 6 bases of the junction unmatched. The CDR3 loop spans 14 amino acids. The CDR3 sequence is CASTSTGSNTEAFF. The CDR3 nucleotides are TGTGCCAGCACATCGACAGGGTCGAACACTGAAGCTTTCTTT.

The rearrangement links TRBV19 to TRBJ1-2, with D uncertain. CDR3 length: 13 residues. Germline values: CDR1 LNHDA, CDR2 SQIVND (reference sequence). The ends were cut back, 5 bases at V and 1 base at J, with 8 bases in the middle. In DNA, the CDR3 is TGTGCCAGTAGTCCCCACAGTAACTATGGCTACACCTTC. Amino acids: CASSPHSNYGYTF.

The chain is built from TRBV5-6 and TRBJ1-2; no clear D. There are 12 residues in the CDR3. Germline V gene lookup returns CDR1 SGHDT and CDR2 YYEEEE. The V and J ends lost 4 bases and 8 bases respectively, with 12 bases between them. The CDR3 reads CASSPTRRGYTF. DNA of the CDR3: TGTGCCAGCAGCCCGACCCGGCGGGGCTACACCTTC.

The genes are TRBV5-4 and TRBJ2-5; 11 bases align to TRBD2. Germline V CDR1 and CDR2: SGHNT, YYREEE (reference sequence). This CDR3 comprises 17 residues. After removal of 0 bases from V and 4 bases from J, the junction contained 8 bases not matched to a gene. CDR3 bases: TGTGCCAGCAGCTTGGGGGCTAGCGGGGGGCCCGGAGAGACCCAGTACTTC. Translated, it gives CASSLGASGGPGETQYF.

The chain has TRBV7-9 and TRBJ2-7; D may be TRBD1 (5 bases). CDR1 and CDR2 (germline): SEHNR, FQNEAQ (reference sequence). This CDR3 comprises 14 residues. Between the trimmed V and J ends, which lost 1 base and 7 bases, there was a span of 14 bases. The CDR3 protein is CASSLVQGLGEQYV. CDR3 DNA: TGTGCCAGCAGCTTAGTTCAGGGTTTGGGTGAGCAGTACGTC.

The chain has TRBV27 and TRBJ2-5; 7 bases are shared with TRBD2. Germline V gene lookup returns CDR1 MNHEY and CDR2 SMNVEV (reference sequence). The J segment lost 2 bases and the V segment lost 2 bases, leaving 2 bases of the junction unmatched. The CDR3 length is 14 residues. The CDR3 bases are TGTGCCAGCAGTTTAGGGGGGGGACAAGAGACCCAGTACTTC. It codes for CASSLGGGQETQYF.

The chain joins TRBV7-9 to TRBJ1-2, with 9 bases fitting TRBD1. V lost 3 bases, J lost 5 bases, and 4 bases stayed unmatched. CDR1 and CDR2 from the germline V gene are SEHNR and FQNEAQ (reference sequence). The CDR3 sequence is 14 residues long. The CDR3 bases are TGTGCCAGCAGCTTCTCCGGGACAGGGTATGGCTACACCTTC. This encodes CASSFSGTGYGYTF.